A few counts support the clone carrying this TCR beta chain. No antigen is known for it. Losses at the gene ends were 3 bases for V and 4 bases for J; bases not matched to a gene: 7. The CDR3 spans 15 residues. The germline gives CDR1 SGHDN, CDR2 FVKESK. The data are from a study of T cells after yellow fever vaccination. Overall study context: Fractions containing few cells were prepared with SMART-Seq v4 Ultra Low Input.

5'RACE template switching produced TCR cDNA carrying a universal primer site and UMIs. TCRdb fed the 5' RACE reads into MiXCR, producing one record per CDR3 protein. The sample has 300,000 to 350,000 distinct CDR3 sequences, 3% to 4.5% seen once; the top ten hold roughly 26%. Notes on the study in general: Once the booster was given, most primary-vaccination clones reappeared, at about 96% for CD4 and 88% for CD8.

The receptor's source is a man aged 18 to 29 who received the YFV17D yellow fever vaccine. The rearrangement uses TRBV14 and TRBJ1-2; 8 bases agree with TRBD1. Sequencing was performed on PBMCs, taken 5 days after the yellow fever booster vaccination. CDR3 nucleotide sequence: TGTGCCAGCAGCCATGCAGGGGGCGCGGTCTATGGCTACACCTTC. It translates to CASSHAGGAVYGYTF.